This TCR beta chain was identified during a study of cytomegalovirus exposure and HLA in healthy donors. Study summary: Out of several hundred genotyped donors, roughly 80% belonged to the Caucasian-associated ancestry cluster. Study-level points and caveats: It was 164 TCR beta chains that were listed as cytomegalovirus-associated.

About this clone: No antigen is known for it.

V was cut by 5 bases and J by 8 bases, with 12 bases left in between. Germline V gives CDR1 MDHEN, CDR2 SYDVKM. The CDR3 runs to 12 residues. Primers: 60 Vbeta forward and 13 Jbeta reverse. The data were produced by immunoSEQ multiplex PCR, yet TCRdb's version contains in-frame clones alone and is incomplete. The table records about 130,000 clones, 80% to 85% of them present only once. The chain combines TRBV28 with TRBJ1-2, with D possibly TRBD1 on 5 matching bases. The TCR was taken from a man aged 18 to 35 in good health and CMV-seronegative. Sequencing was done on a sample of PBMCs. CDR3 in DNA: TGTGCCAGCAGTCCCTCTAGGGGAGGCTACACCTTC. Translated: CASSPSRGGYTF.